These 9 T cell receptor beta chains share one sample of origin, sequenced in a study of blood T cell repertoires in COVID-19. Assay used: immunoSEQ multiplex PCR; TCRdb lists only in-frame clones, some missing. The sample contains under 450,000 clones, roughly 86% of which appear only once. What was sequenced was PBMCs or T cells enriched from blood (not recorded which). The receptors were gathered from a man aged 25 to 40 who had recovered from COVID-19.

J is TRBJ1-5 and V is TRBV21-1. TRBV21-1 is noted as a pseudogene. This CDR3 has 18 amino acids. Written as DNA, the CDR3 is TGTGCCAGCAGCAAAGGGAGGCCGGGGCCCGTCGGGAGACAGCCCCAGCATTTT. This codes for CASSKGRPGPVGRQPQHF.

This clone appeared once. The chain is built from TRBV4-1 and TRBJ1-2; D gene unclear. CDR1 is MGHRA, CDR2 YSYEKL, per germline. This CDR3 has 14 residues. The ends were cut back, 4 bases at V and 1 base at J, with 10 bases in the middle. DNA of the CDR3: TGCGCCAGCAGCCTGAGCGCAGTTAACTATGGCTACACCTTC. It translates to CASSLSAVNYGYTF.

The V and J genes are TRBV27 and TRBJ1-1, with D maybe TRBD1 (5 bases). In germline, CDR1 is MNHEY, CDR2 SMNVEV (reference sequence). The CDR3 is 15 amino acids. Trimming took 3 bases from V and 4 from J, leaving 15 bases between them. CDR3 nucleotides: TGTGCCAGCAGTTTTACCCCAGGGCTGGGCACTGAAGCTTTCTTT. Protein sequence: CASSFTPGLGTEAFF.

The gene calls are TRBV2 and TRBJ1-1; possible D gene TRBD1, 5 bases. Per the germline V gene, CDR1 is SNHLY and CDR2 is FYNNEI. The CDR3 sequence is 12 residues long. Trimming removed 4 bases at V and 8 bases at J, with 11 bases between. CDR3 amino acids: CASSVQDREAFF. CDR3 sequence (DNA): TGTGCCAGCAGTGTACAGGACCGAGAAGCTTTCTTT.

The V and J genes are TRBV30 and TRBJ1-5; 7 bases line up with TRBD1. Germline V CDR1 and CDR2: GTSNPN, SVGIG (reference sequence). CDR3 length: 15 amino acids. J was trimmed by 3 bases and V by 3 bases; bases with no gene match: 8. In DNA, the CDR3 is TGTGCCTGGAGCTCGACAGGGACGAACAATCAGCCCCAGCATTTT. The encoded protein is CAWSSTGTNNQPQHF.

A few counts support this clone. This chain links TRBV19 with TRBJ1-1; D is perhaps TRBD1 (5 bases). CDR1 LNHDA and CDR2 SQIVND come from the germline V gene (reference sequence). V was cut by 5 bases and J by 6 bases, with 16 bases left in between. This CDR3 has 14 amino acids. In nucleotides, the CDR3 is TGTGCCAGTAGTGCCCAACAGGCTCCATCTGAAGCTTTCTTT. Its translation is CASSAQQAPSEAFF.

This rearrangement joins TRBV7-2 to TRBJ1-1, with 10 nucleotides matching TRBD1. CDR1 is SGHTA and CDR2 is FQGNSA in the germline V gene. The length of the CDR3 is 17 residues. Unmatched junction bases numbered 13, after V lost 5 bases and J lost 4 bases. This CDR3 is CASSIPGTGDLGTEAFF. DNA for the CDR3: TGTGCCAGCAGCATCCCCGGGACAGGGGATCTTGGCACTGAAGCTTTCTTT.

The gene calls are TRBV7-9 and TRBJ1-1; 9 positions agree with TRBD1. Unmatched junction bases numbered 4, after V lost 3 bases and J lost 5 bases. CDR1 and CDR2 (germline): SEHNR, FQNEAQ (reference sequence). The CDR3 consists of 14 residues. This CDR3 is CASSLGTGRTEAFF. CDR3 bases: TGTGCCAGCAGCTTGGGGACAGGGAGGACTGAAGCTTTCTTT.

The sample holds one count of this clone. The rearrangement uses TRBV18 and TRBJ2-7; 9 nucleotides agree with TRBD1. Per the germline V gene, CDR1 is KGHSH and CDR2 is LQKENI. Trimming removed 5 bases from V and 6 bases from J; junction bases left unmatched: 2. The CDR3 has 12 amino acids. CDR3 loop: CASSSGQGEQYF. The CDR3 nucleotides read TGTGCCAGCTCATCGGGACAGGGCGAGCAGTACTTC. The full variable domain, rest sourced from reference TRBV18 and TRBJ2-7, is NAGVMQNPRHLVRRRGQEARLRCSPMKGHSHVYWYRQLPEEGLKFMVYLQKENIIDESGMPKERFSAEFPKEGPSILRIQQVVRGDSAAYFCASSSGQGEQYFGPGTRLTVT.